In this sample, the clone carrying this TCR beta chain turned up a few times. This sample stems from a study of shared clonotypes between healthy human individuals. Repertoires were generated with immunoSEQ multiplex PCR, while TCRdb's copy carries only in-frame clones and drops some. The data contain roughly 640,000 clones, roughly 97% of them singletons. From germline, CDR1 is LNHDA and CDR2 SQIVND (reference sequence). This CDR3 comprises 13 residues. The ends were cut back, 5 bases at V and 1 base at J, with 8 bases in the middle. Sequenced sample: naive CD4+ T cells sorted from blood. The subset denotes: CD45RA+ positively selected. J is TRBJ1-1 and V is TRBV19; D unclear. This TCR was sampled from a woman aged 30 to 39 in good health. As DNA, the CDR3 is TGTGCCAGTAGTTCCGGGAGGAACACTGAAGCTTTCTTT. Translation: CASSSGRNTEAFF.